This T cell receptor (beta chain) derives from a study of blood T cells in healthy people across ages. This clonotype was found many times. Together with a sample-barcoded 5' primer, a J-beta primer mix was included in a second PCR lasting about 7 to 11 cycles. Individual samples furnished no less than 2.5 million CDR3-containing paired-end reads apiece. Each CDR3 protein is one row after TCRdb ran MiXCR on the 5' RACE reads. In the table there are some 710,000 distinct CDR3 sequences, roughly 20% of which are singletons. Trimming cost V 4 bases and J 1 base, with 8 bases left between them. The CDR3 totals 13 residues. Per germline, CDR1 LGHDT and CDR2 YNNKEL (reference sequence).

Material: blood. The sequence was collected from a man aged 65 to 85 in good health. The chain couples TRBV3-1 to TRBJ2-7; D possibly uses TRBD1 or TRBD2 (5 bases each). The CDR3 loop is CASSRDGSYEQYF. DNA of the CDR3: TGTGCCAGCAGCCGGGACGGATCCTACGAGCAGTACTTC.